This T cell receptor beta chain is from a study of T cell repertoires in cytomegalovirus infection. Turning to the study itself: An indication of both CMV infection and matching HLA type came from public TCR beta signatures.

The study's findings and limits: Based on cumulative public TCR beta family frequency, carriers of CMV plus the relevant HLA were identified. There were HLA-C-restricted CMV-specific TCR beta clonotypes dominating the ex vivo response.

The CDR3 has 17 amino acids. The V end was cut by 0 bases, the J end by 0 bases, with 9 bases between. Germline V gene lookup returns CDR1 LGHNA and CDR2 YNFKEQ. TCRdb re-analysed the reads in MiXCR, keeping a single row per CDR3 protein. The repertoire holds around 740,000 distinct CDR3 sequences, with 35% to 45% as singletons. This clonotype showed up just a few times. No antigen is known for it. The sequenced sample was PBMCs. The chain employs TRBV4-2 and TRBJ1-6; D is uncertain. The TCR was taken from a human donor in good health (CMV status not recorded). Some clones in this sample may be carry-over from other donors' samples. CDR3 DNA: TGTGCCAGCAGCCAAGATTCGGGGAGCTCCTATAATTCACCCCTCCACTTT. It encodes CASSQDSGSSYNSPLHF.